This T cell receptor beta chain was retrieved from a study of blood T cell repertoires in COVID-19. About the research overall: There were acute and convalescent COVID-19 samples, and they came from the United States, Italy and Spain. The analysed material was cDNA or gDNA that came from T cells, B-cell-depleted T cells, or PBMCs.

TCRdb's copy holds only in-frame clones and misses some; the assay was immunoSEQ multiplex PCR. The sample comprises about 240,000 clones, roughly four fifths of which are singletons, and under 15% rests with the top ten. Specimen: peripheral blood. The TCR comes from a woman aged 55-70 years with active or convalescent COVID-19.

The CDR3 DNA reads TGTGCCAGCCTACCAGGGACAGGGGGCTTTCCTCCCTATGGCTACACCTTC. It codes for CASLPGTGGFPPYGYTF. V gene TRBV27 combines with J gene TRBJ1-2, with 12 bases identical to TRBD1. V was clipped by 8 bases and J by 4 bases; unmatched bases: 14. The CDR3 has 17 residues. The germline V gene has CDR1 MNHEY and CDR2 SMNVEV (reference sequence).